This TCR beta chain was documented in a study of early T cells in non-severe SARS-CoV-2 infection. TCRdb re-called the 5' RACE reads with MiXCR, one entry per CDR3 protein. Counted here are 69,000 or so distinct CDR3 sequences, 13% occurring once; the ten biggest clones make up 4.5% to 6.5%. This clonotype came up many times. Germline loops: CDR1 SGHVS, CDR2 FNYEAQ. The CDR3 is 14 amino acids. The V and J ends lost 1 base and 5 bases respectively, with 12 bases between them. The chain is built from TRBV7-6 and TRBJ2-7; D gene unclear. The sample consisted of whole blood. The receptor was derived from an adult who was a healthcare worker with PCR-confirmed SARS-CoV-2 infection or an uninfected control (not recorded which). The CDR3 loop reads CASSLVDGSHEQYF. For the CDR3, the DNA is TGTGCCAGCAGCTTAGTGGACGGGTCCCACGAGCAGTACTTC. The whole variable domain, remainder taken from reference TRBV7-6 and TRBJ2-7, is GAGVSQSPRYKVTKRGQDVALRCDPISGHVSLYWYRQALGQGPEFLTYFNYEAQQDKSGLPNDRFSAERPEGSISTLTIQRTEQRDSAMYRCASSLVDGSHEQYFGPGTRLTVT.